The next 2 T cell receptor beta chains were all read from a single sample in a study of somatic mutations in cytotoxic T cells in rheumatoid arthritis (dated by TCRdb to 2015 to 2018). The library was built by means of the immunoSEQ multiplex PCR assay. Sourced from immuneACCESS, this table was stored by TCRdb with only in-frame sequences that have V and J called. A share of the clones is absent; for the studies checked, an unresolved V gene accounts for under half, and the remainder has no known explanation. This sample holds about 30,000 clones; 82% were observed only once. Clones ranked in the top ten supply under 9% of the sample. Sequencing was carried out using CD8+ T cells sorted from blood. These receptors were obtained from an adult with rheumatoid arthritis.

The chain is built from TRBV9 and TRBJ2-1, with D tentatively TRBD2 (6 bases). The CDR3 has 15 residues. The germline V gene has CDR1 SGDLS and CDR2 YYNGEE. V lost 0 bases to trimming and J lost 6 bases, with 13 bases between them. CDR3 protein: CASSVGTSYTNEQFF. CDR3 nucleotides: TGTGCCAGCAGCGTAGGTACTAGCTATACCAATGAGCAGTTCTTC.

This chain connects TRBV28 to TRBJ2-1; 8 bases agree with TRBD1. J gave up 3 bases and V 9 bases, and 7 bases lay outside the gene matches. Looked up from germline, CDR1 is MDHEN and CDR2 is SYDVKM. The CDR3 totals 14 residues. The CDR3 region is CASLTGASYNEQFF. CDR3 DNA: TGTGCCAGTTTGACAGGGGCCAGCTACAATGAGCAGTTCTTC. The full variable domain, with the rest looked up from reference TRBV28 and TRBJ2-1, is DVKVTQSSRYLVKRTGEKVFLECVQDMDHENMFWYRQDPGLGLRLIYFSYDVKMKEKGDIPEGYSVSREKKERFSLILESASTNQTSMYLCASLTGASYNEQFFGPGTRLTVL.